This T cell receptor (beta chain) was obtained from a study of beta chain features in type 1 diabetes. Study-wide points: PCR, the amplification step, might favor shorter templates, equally in patients and controls.

Trimming took 6 bases from V and 5 from J; bases not matched to a gene: 6. CDR1 and CDR2 from the germline V gene are MNHEY and SMNVEV (reference sequence). The length of the CDR3 is 14 residues. This clone was counted a few times. The antigen is unknown. As every portion of the isolated RNA was reverse transcribed, the sequencing read expressed TCRB transcripts. The repertoire was sequenced with immunoSEQ multiplex PCR; TCRdb's copy has only in-frame clones and lacks some. The sample yields some 220,000 clones, 11% seen once. This receptor was identified in a man younger than 30 in good health. Sequences were obtained from central memory CD4+ T cells from blood. V usage is TRBV27 and J usage is TRBJ2-5, with 10 nucleotides matching TRBD2. The CDR3 nucleotides are TGTGCCAGCAGCCAAGCGGGACTAGCGGAGACCCAGTACTTC. This encodes CASSQAGLAETQYF.